This T cell receptor (beta chain) was identified during a study of OX40 agonist ivuxolimab in advanced cancers. Study as a whole: Treatment received earlier with anti-PD-1, anti-PD-L1 or anti-CTLA-4 agents was allowed, and 40% had some.

Sequencing used immunoSEQ multiplex PCR; TCRdb keeps in-frame clones, though not all of them. The data show around 61,000 clones, more than 80% seen once. CDR1 and CDR2 (germline): WNHNN, SYGVQD (reference sequence). The CDR3 is 16 amino acids. The V end was cut by 4 bases, the J end by 0 bases, with 16 bases between. Study-level points and caveats: Dosing at 0.1 to 3.0 mg/kg was accompanied by clonal expansion of CD4+ and CD8+ blood T cells by week 6. Researchers report that CD8+ T cells had, on average, more expanded clones than CD4+.

A word on this clone: Its antigen is currently unknown.

Researchers took blood at baseline, on cycle 4 day 1, and on cycle 7 day 1. The starting material was CD4+ or CD8+ T cells sorted from blood, obtained in a trial of the OX40 agonist ivuxolimab. The TCR comes from an adult with an advanced solid tumor such as melanoma, head and neck, liver or kidney cancer. The V gene is TRBV10-1, the J gene TRBJ2-7; D may be TRBD1 or TRBD2 (6 bases each). The CDR3 bases are TGCGCCAGCAGTGGAGGGGGGAGCTCGAGCTCCTACGAGCAGTACTTC. Protein sequence: CASSGGGSSSSYEQYF.